The rows below give T cell receptor beta chains drawn from one sample of a study of post-analysis software for immune sequencing data. From the PCR reads, TCRdb called clonotypes with MiXCR, one entry per CDR3 protein. The sample lists hundreds of thousands of distinct CDR3 sequences, roughly 46% seen once, with around 10% in the top ten. The sequenced material came from blood. The source of these receptors is a girl aged 5 to 17 with multiple sclerosis. CDR3s include the opening cysteine and the closing phenylalanine or tryptophan. The D gene is left open where the match is weak.

v_call: TRBV28; d_call: TRBD2; j_call: TRBJ2-1; cdr3_aa: CASSSLPGLAGGDEQFF
v_call: TRBV3-1; d_call: NA; j_call: TRBJ2-5; cdr3_aa: CASSPRLALQETQYF
v_call: TRBV29-1; d_call: TRBD2; j_call: TRBJ2-3; cdr3_aa: CSVEEGGLAGGPRAQYF
v_call: TRBV6-1; d_call: NA; j_call: TRBJ1-5; cdr3_aa: CASRKQGGEGQPQHF
v_call: TRBV5-1; d_call: NA; j_call: TRBJ2-7; cdr3_aa: CASSPGHGVYEQYF
v_call: TRBV29-1; d_call: NA; j_call: TRBJ2-7; cdr3_aa: CSVNHNEQYF
v_call: TRBV4-1; d_call: TRBD2; j_call: TRBJ2-1; cdr3_aa: CASSQTGLAGEGNEQFF
v_call: TRBV27; d_call: TRBD1; j_call: TRBJ1-2; cdr3_aa: CASRAGGIYGYTF
v_call: TRBV29-1; d_call: NA; j_call: TRBJ1-6; cdr3_aa: CSVSGTPGNSPLHF
v_call: TRBV5-1; d_call: TRBD1; j_call: TRBJ1-1; cdr3_aa: CASSGGQGVFMNTEAFF
v_call: TRBV6-2/TRBV6-3; d_call: TRBD2; j_call: TRBJ2-1; cdr3_aa: CASSTIAGGPYNEQFF
v_call: TRBV28; d_call: NA; j_call: TRBJ2-1; cdr3_aa: CASIPGGGSYNEQFF
v_call: TRBV10-3; d_call: NA; j_call: TRBJ1-5; cdr3_aa: CAISEDRDLNQPQHF
v_call: TRBV29-1; d_call: TRBD2; j_call: TRBJ2-7; cdr3_aa: CSVNTPSGSSYEQYF
v_call: TRBV28; d_call: NA; j_call: TRBJ2-5; cdr3_aa: CASSLPQSQETQYF
v_call: TRBV10-3; d_call: NA; j_call: TRBJ2-7; cdr3_aa: CAPSYEQYF
v_call: TRBV28; d_call: NA; j_call: TRBJ2-7; cdr3_aa: CASSSSGGPGGTHEQYF